A selection of T cell receptor beta chains follows, all from one sample in a study of shared clonotypes between healthy human individuals. Clones were read by immunoSEQ multiplex PCR, and TCRdb kept only the in-frame ones, dropping some. The repertoire consists of 450,000 to 500,000 clones, with approximately 82% occurring once and the leading ten covering more than 10%. What was sequenced was PBMCs. These receptors were collected from a middle-aged woman in good health. Some clones in this sample may be carry-over from other donors' samples. Both conserved end residues are part of each CDR3. D genes are given only for firm matches. Not all rows give a size; the values are once, few, many and, for expanded clones, a class.

-,TRBJ1-3,-,TRBV7-3,TGTGCCAGCAGCTCGGGTTCGGGAAACACCATATATTTT,CASSSGSGNTIYF
-,TRBJ1-1,-,TRBV7-3,TGTGCCAGCAGCTCTACGGGACCGAGGAACACTGAAGCTTTCTTT,CASSSTGPRNTEAFF
-,TRBJ2-7,-,TRBV5-4,TGTGCCAGCAGTTCCCCAGGCGGATCCTACGAGCAGTACTTC,CASSSPGGSYEQYF
TRBD2,TRBJ2-1,-,TRBV11-3,TGTGCCAGCAGCTTAGTAGCTAGCGGGATCAATGAGCAGTTCTTC,CASSLVASGINEQFF
-,TRBJ1-1,few,TRBV20-1,TGCAGTGCCAGGGACTGGAGTGAAGCTTTCTTT,CSARDWSEAFF
TRBD2,TRBJ2-2,-,TRBV6-5,TGTGCCAGCAACAAAAGGCTAGCGGGTACCGGGGAGCTGTTTTTT,CASNKRLAGTGELFF
-,TRBJ2-3,few,TRBV7-3,TGTGCCAGCAGCTTAAACGGGAGAGAGGCAGATACGCAGTATTTT,CASSLNGREADTQYF
TRBD1,TRBJ2-7,-,TRBV7-6,TGTGCCAGCAGCTTAGTCCCGGGACAGGGTTACGAGCAGTACTTC,CASSLVPGQGYEQYF
-,TRBJ1-1,-,TRBV4-1,TGCGCCAGCAGCCAAGTGGGATCTCCGGTCGACACTGAAGCTTTCTTT,CASSQVGSPVDTEAFF
TRBD1,TRBJ1-2,few,TRBV2,TGTGCCAGCAGGAGGGACAGGGATTCTGGTGGCTACACCTTC,CASRRDRDSGGYTF
-,TRBJ2-3,-,TRBV28,TGTGCCAGCAGTATAGGACAGGCGGGAACGCAGTATTTT,CASSIGQAGTQYF
-,TRBJ1-3,-,TRBV30,TGTGCCTGGAGTGCGGGGAGTTCTGGAAACACCATATATTTT,CAWSAGSSGNTIYF
TRBD2,TRBJ2-1,-,TRBV18,TGTGCCAGCTCACCAAGCGGGAGCTACAATGAGCAGTTCTTC,CASSPSGSYNEQFF
TRBD1,TRBJ1-2,-,TRBV18,TGTGCCAGCTCAGCGACAGGGACCAACTATGGCTACACCTTC,CASSATGTNYGYTF
-,TRBJ1-1,-,TRBV19,TGTGCCAGTAGTATCGCTTACACTGAAGCTTTCTTT,CASSIAYTEAFF
-,TRBJ2-3,-,TRBV7-8,TGTGCCAGCAGCTTACGCTCGGTAGTAGATACGCAGTATTTT,CASSLRSVVDTQYF
-,TRBJ1-3,-,TRBV6-1,TGTGCCAGCAGTGAAGGGCAGCGAAACACCATATATTTT,CASSEGQRNTIYF
-,TRBJ1-1,-,TRBV29-1,TGCAGCGTCCTCATTGGTGGGGGCATATCGGGCACTGAAGCTTTCTTT,CSVLIGGGISGTEAFF
-,TRBJ2-7,few,TRBV25-1,TGTGCCAGCAGTCCGACGGGGAAAGCCTACGAGCAGTACTTC,CASSPTGKAYEQYF
TRBD1,TRBJ2-3,-,TRBV27,TGTGCCAGCAACAACAGGGGGCGAGGGGCAGATACGCAGTATTTT,CASNNRGRGADTQYF
-,TRBJ2-7,-,TRBV9,TGTGCCAGCAGCCCGGGCCGGGGCTCCTACGAGCAGTACTTC,CASSPGRGSYEQYF
-,TRBJ2-5,-,TRBV7-8,TGTGCCAGCAGCCCAGGGAGACAAGAGACCCAGTACTTC,CASSPGRQETQYF
TRBD2,TRBJ2-1,few,TRBV9,TGTGCCAGCAGTGTCCGTAGCGGGAGGGCAAATGAGCAGTTCTTC,CASSVRSGRANEQFF
TRBD1,TRBJ1-4,few,TRBV2,TGTGCCAGCTCGAGGACAGGGGATGAAAAACTGTTTTTT,CASSRTGDEKLFF
TRBD2,TRBJ2-1,-,TRBV12-5,TGTGCTAGTGGTTTGGTAGGCACTAGCGGGAGGGTTCTCTCCTACAATGAGCAGTTCTTC,CASGLVGTSGRVLSYNEQFF
-,TRBJ2-1,-,TRBV2,TGTGCCAGCAGACCTCGACTAAGGTACAATGAGCAGTTCTTC,CASRPRLRYNEQFF
-,TRBJ2-2,-,TRBV7-9,TGTGCCAGCAGCCTCCTCCGGGGTACCGGGGAGCTGTTTTTT,CASSLLRGTGELFF
TRBD1,TRBJ2-1,-,TRBV18,TGTGCCAGCTCACCACGCTCTTGGACAGGGGTGGACAATGAGCAGTTCTTC,CASSPRSWTGVDNEQFF
TRBD1,TRBJ1-1,-,TRBV2,TGTGCCAGCAGTCAACAGGGGGCGCGTGGCACTGAAGCTTTCTTT,CASSQQGARGTEAFF
-,TRBJ2-1,-,TRBV9,TGTGCCAGCAGCGTAGATCCGTACAATGAGCAGTTCTTC,CASSVDPYNEQFF
-,TRBJ1-3,-,TRBV2,TGTGCCAGCAGTGAAGGGTACTCTGGAAACACCATATATTTT,CASSEGYSGNTIYF
-,TRBJ2-1,-,TRBV7-9,TGTGCCAGCAGCTTGGGGCAGAACAATGAGCAGTTCTTC,CASSLGQNNEQFF
-,TRBJ1-1,-,TRBV19,TGTGCCAGTAGTACCAACCTTCAGACACCCATAAACACTGAAGCTTTCTTT,CASSTNLQTPINTEAFF
TRBD2,TRBJ2-7,-,TRBV28,TGTGCCAGCAGTAGACTAGCGGGAGGCCCGACCTACGAGCAGTACTTC,CASSRLAGGPTYEQYF
TRBD1,TRBJ1-5,once,TRBV28,TGTGCCAGCACCCCATCCAGGGGGTGGCAGCCCCAGCATTTT,CASTPSRGWQPQHF
-,TRBJ2-1,few,TRBV11-1,TGTGCCAGCAGCCACAGGGTTAAGGGCAATGAGCAGTTCTTC,CASSHRVKGNEQFF
-,TRBJ2-1,many,TRBV12-5,TGTGCTAGTGGTTTGCAGGGACCCCGTGTTAGCGGAGACGGGGGTGAGCAGTTCTTC,CASGLQGPRVSGDGGEQFF
TRBD2,TRBJ2-2,many,TRBV5-6,TGTGCCAGCAGCTTACTAGCGGGCACCGGGGAGCTGTTTTTT,CASSLLAGTGELFF
TRBD2,TRBJ2-2,-,TRBV9,TGTGCCAGCAGCCTGTTTAGCGGGGTTATGAACACCGGGGAGCTGTTTTTT,CASSLFSGVMNTGELFF
-,TRBJ2-1,-,TRBV6-1,TGTGCCAGCAGTGGGGGGGTTGCGACCTACAATGAGCAGTTCTTC,CASSGGVATYNEQFF
TRBD1,TRBJ1-1,-,TRBV7-9,TGTGCCAGCAGCTTGCCGACAGGGGAGGCTTTCTTT,CASSLPTGEAFF
TRBD1,TRBJ1-1,-,TRBV18,TGTGCCAGCTCACTACAGGGGGCCCTGGGCACTGAAGCTTTCTTT,CASSLQGALGTEAFF
-,TRBJ2-1,-,TRBV7-2,TGTGCCAGCAGCTTACGGGCGTACAATGAGCAGTTCTTC,CASSLRAYNEQFF